This T cell receptor beta chain is drawn from a study of OX40 agonist ivuxolimab in advanced cancers. Across the study: Ivuxolimab was administered intravenously to patients at 0.01 to 10 mg/kg every 2 weeks. Partial responses were achieved by three patients, of whom one had hepatocellular carcinoma and two had cutaneous melanoma. General observations from the study: Mean expanded clone counts were higher in CD8+ than CD4+ T cells.

A word on this clone: The antigen is unknown.

CDR3 size: 15 residues. The V and J ends lost 5 bases and 4 bases, in that order; junction bases with no gene match: 5. Germline V gene data show CDR1 as LNHDA and CDR2 as SQIVND (reference sequence). Libraries were prepared by immunoSEQ multiplex PCR; TCRdb keeps only in-frame clonotypes and omits some of them. The table includes tens of thousands of clones, roughly four fifths detected once. The specimen comprised CD4+ or CD8+ T cells sorted from blood, sampled in a trial of the OX40 agonist ivuxolimab. The chain combines TRBV19 with TRBJ1-5; 10 positions agree with TRBD1. This TCR came from an adult with an advanced solid tumor such as melanoma, head and neck, liver or kidney cancer. The CDR3 bases are TGTGCCAGTAGTTTTCCGGGACAGGGGAATCAGCCCCAGCATTTT. Translation gives CASSFPGQGNQPQHF.